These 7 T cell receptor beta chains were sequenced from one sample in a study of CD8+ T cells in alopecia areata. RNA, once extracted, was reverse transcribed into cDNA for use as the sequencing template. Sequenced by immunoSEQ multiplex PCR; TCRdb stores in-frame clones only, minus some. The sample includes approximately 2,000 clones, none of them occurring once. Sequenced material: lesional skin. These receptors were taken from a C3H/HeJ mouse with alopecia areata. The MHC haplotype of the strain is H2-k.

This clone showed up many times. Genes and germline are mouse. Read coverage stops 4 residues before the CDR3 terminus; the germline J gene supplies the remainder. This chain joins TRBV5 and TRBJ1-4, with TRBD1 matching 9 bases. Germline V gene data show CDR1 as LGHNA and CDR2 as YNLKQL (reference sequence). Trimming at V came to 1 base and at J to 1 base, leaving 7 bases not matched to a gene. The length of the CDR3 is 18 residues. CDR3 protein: CASSQGDREEDSNERLFF. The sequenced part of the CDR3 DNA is TGTGCCAGCAGCCAAGGGGACAGGGAGGAAGATTCCAACGAA.

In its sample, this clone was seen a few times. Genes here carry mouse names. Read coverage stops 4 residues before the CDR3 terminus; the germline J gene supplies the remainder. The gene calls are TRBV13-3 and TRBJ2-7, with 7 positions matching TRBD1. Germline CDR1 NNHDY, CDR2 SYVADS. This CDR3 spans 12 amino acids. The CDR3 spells CASRTGHDEQYF. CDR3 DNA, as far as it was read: TGTGCCAGCAGGACAGGGCACGAT.

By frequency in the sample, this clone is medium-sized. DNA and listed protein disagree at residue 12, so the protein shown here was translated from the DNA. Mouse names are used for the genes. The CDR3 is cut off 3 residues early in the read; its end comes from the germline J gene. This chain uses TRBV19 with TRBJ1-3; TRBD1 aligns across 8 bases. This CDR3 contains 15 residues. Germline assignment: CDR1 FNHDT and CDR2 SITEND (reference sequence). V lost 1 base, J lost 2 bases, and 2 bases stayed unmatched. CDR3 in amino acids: CASSILDRAGNTLYF. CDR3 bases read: TGTGCCAGCAGTATACTGGACAGGGCTGGAAATACG.

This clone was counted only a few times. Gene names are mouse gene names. The CDR3 reads CASAPTGQDTQYF. Partial CDR3 DNA: TGTGCCAGCGCCCCGACTGGGCAAGAC. This chain links TRBV13-2 with TRBJ2-5, with 7 bases aligning to TRBD2. The CDR3 extends 4 residues past the end of the read, so its final part is completed from the germline J gene. The germline V gene has CDR1 NNHNN and CDR2 SYGAGS (reference sequence). Trimming cost V 6 bases and J 3 bases; bases outside gene matches: 4. The CDR3 runs to 13 residues.

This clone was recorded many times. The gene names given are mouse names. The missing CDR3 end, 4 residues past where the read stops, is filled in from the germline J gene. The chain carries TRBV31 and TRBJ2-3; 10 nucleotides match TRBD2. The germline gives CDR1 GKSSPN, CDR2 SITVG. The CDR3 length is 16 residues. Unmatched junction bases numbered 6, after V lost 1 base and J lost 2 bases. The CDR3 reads CAWSPRDWGDAETLYF. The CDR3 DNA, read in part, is TGTGCCTGGAGTCCCCGTGACTGGGGGGATGCAGAA. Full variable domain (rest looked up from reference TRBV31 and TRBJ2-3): AQTIHQWPVAEIKAVGSPLSLGCTIKGKSSPNLYWYWQATGGTLQQLFYSITVGQVESVVQLNLSASRPKDDQFILSTEKLLLSHSGFYLCAWSPRDWGDAETLYFGSGTRLTVL.

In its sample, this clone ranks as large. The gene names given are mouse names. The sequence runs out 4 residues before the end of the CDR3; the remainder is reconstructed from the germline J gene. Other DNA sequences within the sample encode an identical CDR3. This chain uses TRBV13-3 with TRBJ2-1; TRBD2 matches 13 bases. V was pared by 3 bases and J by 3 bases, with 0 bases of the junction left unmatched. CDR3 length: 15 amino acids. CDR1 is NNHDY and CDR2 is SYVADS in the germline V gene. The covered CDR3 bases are TGTGCCAGCAGTGGGACTGGGGGGGCCTATGCT. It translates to CASSGTGGAYA. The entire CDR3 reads CASSGTGGAYAEQFF.

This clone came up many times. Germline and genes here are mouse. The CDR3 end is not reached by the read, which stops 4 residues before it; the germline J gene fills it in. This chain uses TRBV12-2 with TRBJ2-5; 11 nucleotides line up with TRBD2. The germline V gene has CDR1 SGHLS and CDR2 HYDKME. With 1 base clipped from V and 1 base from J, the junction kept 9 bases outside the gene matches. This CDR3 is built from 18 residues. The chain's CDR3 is CASSLGEGLGDHQDTQYF. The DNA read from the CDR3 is TGTGCCAGCTCTCTGGGTGAGGGACTGGGGGACCACCAAGAC.